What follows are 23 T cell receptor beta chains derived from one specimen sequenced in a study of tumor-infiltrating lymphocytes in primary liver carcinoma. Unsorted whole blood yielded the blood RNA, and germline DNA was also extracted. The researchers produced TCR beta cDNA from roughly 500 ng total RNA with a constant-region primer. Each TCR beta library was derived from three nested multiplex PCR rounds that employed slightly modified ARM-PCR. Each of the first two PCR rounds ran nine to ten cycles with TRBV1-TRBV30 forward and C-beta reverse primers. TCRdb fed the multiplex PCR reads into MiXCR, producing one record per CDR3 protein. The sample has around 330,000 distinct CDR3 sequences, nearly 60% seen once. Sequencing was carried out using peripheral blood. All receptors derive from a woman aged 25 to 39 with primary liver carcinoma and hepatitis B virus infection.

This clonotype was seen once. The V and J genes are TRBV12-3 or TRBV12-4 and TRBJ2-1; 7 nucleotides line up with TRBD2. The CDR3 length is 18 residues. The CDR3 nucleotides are TGTATCAGCAGTTTGAGAAGCGGGGAAAAATTGGGTTACAATGAGCAGTTCTTC. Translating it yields CISSLRSGEKLGYNEQFF.

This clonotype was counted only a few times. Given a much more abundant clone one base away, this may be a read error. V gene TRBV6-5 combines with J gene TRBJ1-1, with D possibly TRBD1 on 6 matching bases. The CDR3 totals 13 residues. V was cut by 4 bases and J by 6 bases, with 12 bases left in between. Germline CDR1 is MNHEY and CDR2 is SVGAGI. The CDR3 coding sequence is TGTGCCAGCAGTTGCAACAGGGACGCTGAAGCTTTCTTT. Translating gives CASSCNRDAEAFF.

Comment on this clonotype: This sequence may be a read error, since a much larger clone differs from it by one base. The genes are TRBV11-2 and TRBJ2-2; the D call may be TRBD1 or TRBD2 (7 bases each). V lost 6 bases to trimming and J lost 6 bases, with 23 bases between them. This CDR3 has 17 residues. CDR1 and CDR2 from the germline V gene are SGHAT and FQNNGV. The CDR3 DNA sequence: TGTGCCAGCAGATGGCCTCTGGGAGGGGGCGTTCCCGGGGAGCTGTTTTTT. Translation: CASRWPLGGGVPGELFF.

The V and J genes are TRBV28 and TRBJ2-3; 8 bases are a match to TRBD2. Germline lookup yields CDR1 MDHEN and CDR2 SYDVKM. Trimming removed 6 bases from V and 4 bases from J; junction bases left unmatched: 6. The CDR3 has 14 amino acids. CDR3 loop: CASRSGSVPDTQYF. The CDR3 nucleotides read TGTGCCAGCAGGAGCGGGAGTGTCCCAGATACGCAGTATTTT.

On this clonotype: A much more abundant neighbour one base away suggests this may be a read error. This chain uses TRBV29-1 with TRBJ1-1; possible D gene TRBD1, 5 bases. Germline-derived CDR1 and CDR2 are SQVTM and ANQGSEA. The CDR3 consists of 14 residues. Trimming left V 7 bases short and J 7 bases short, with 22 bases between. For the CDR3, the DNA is TGCAGCGCTTATCCGACAGTGTCCTATAGTGAAGCTTTCTTT. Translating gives CSAYPTVSYSEAFF.

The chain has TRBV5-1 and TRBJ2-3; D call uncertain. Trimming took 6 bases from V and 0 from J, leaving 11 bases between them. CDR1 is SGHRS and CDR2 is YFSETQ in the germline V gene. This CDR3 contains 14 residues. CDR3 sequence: CASIIGPSTDTQYF. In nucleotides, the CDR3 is TGCGCCAGCATCATCGGACCGAGCACAGATACGCAGTATTTT. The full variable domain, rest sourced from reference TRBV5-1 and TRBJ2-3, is KAGVTQTPRYLIKTRGQQVTLSCSPISGHRSVSWYQQTPGQGLQFLFEYFSETQRNKGNFPGRFSGRQFSNSRSEMNVSTLELGDSALYLCASIIGPSTDTQYFGPGTRLTVL.

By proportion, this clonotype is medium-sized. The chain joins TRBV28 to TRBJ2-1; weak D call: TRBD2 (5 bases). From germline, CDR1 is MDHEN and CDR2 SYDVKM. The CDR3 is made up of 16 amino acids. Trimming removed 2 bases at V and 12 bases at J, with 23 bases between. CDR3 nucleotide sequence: TGTGCCAGCAGTTTAAATTCGGGAATTGACCCCACGGGGCAGTTCTTC. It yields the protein CASSLNSGIDPTGQFF.

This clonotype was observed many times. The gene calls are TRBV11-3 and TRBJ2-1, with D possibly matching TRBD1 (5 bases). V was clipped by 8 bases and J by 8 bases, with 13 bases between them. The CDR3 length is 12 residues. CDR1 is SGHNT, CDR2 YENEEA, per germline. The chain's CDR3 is CASAPGKDEQFF. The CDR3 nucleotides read TGTGCCAGCGCCCCAGGGAAGGATGAGCAGTTCTTC.

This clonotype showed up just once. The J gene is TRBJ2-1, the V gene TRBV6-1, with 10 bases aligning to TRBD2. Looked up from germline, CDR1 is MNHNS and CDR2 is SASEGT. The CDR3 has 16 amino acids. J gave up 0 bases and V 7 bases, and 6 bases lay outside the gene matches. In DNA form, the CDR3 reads TGTGCCAGCAAAAAGGGACTAGCGAGCTCCTACAATGAGCAGTTCTTC. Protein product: CASKKGLASSYNEQFF.

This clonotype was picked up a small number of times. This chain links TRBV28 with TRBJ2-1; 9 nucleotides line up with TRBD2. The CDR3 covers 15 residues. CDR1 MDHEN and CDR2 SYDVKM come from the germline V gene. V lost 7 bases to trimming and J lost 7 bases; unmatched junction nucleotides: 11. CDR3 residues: CASNLVGTSWNEQFF. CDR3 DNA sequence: TGTGCCAGCAATCTCGTAGGGACTAGCTGGAATGAGCAGTTCTTC.

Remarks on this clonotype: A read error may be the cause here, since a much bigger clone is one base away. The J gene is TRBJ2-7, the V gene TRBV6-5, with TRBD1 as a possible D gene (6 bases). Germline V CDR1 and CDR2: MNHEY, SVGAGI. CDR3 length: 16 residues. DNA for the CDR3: TGTGCCAACAGTTACGACCCCTCGGGACATAACGACGAGCAGTACTTC. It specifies CANSYDPSGHNDEQYF.

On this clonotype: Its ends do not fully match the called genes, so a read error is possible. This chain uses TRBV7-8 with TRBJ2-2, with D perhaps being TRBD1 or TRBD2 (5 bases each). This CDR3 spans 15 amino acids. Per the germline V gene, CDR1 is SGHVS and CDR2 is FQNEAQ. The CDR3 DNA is TGTGCCAGCAGCTTAAGGGCAGGGCTCGGCAGGGAGTTGTTTTTT. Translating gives CASSLRAGLGRELFF.

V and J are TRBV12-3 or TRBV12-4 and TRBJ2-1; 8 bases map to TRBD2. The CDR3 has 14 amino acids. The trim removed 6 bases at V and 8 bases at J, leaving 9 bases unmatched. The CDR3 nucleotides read TGTGCCAGCAGGCCGGGACTAGACTTCTATGAGCAGTTCTTC. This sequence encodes CASRPGLDFYEQFF.

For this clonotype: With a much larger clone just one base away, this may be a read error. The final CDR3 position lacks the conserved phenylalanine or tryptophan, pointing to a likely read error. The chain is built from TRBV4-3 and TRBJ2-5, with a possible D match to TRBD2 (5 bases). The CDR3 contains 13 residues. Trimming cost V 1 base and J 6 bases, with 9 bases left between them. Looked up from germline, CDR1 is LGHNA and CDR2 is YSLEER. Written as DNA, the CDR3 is TGCGCCAGCAGCCAAGCACTAGAACAGACCCAGTACCTC. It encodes CASSQALEQTQYL.

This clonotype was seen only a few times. The DNA for the CDR3 is TGCAGCGTGGAACGGGACAGGGGATCCGAGCAGTACTTC. Translation: CSVERDRGSEQYF. The genes are TRBV29-1 and TRBJ2-7; 10 positions match TRBD1. Germline V gene data show CDR1 as SQVTM and CDR2 as ANQGSEA. CDR3 length equals 13 residues. The V gene end was trimmed by 6 bases and the J gene end by 6 bases; junction bases not matched to a gene: 8.

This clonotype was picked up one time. CDR3 DNA sequence: TGTGCCAGCAGTTACGTGACGGGAGCTTCAGATACGCAGTATTTT. Its protein is CASSYVTGASDTQYF. This chain joins TRBV6-2 or TRBV6-3 and TRBJ2-3, with D possibly matching TRBD2 (6 bases). Germline assignment: CDR1 MNHEY and CDR2 SVGEGT. This CDR3 is built from 15 residues. With 2 bases removed from V and 4 bases from J, the gap between germline ends came to 13 bases.

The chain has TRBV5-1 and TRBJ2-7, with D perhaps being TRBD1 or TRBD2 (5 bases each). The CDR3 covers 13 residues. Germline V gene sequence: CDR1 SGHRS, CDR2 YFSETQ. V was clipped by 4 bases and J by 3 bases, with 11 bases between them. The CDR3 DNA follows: TGCGCCAGCAGCCGGGACGGATTCTACGAGCAGTACTTC. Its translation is CASSRDGFYEQYF.

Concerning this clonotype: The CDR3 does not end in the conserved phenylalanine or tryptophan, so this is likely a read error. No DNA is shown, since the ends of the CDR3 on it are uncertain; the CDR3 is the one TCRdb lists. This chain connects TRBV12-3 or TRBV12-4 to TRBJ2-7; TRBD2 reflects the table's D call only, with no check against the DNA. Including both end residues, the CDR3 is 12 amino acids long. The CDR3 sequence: CASSSAGRSKYL.

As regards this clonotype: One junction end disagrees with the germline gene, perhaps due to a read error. This CDR3 reads CVSSDGPREMNTEAFF. CDR3 coding DNA: TGTGTCAGCAGTGACGGACCGAGGGAAATGAACACTGAAGCTTTCTTT. The rearrangement uses TRBV6-1 and TRBJ1-1, with D uncertain. Germline V CDR1 and CDR2: MNHNS, SASEGT. CDR3 length equals 16 residues.

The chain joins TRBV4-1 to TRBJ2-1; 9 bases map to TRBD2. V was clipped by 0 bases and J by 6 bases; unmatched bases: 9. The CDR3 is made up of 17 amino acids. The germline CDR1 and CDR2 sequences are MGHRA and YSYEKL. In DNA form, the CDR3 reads TGCGCCAGCAGCCAAGATGACGCGGCGGGAGGGGCCAATGAGCAGTTCTTC. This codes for CASSQDDAAGGANEQFF.

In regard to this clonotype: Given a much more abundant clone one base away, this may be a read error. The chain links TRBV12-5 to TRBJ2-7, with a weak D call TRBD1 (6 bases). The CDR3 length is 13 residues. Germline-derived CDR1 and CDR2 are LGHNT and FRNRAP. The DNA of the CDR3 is TGTACTAGTGGTTCCGGGACACTCTACGAGCAGTACTTC. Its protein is CTSGSGTLYEQYF.

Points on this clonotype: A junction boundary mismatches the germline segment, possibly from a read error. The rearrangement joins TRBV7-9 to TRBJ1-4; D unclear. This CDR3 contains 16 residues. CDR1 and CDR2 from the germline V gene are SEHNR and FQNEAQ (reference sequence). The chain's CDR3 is CDSRPTLTPDGEKLFF. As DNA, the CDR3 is TGTGACAGCAGGCCGACCTTGACACCCGATGGGGAAAAACTGTTTTTT.

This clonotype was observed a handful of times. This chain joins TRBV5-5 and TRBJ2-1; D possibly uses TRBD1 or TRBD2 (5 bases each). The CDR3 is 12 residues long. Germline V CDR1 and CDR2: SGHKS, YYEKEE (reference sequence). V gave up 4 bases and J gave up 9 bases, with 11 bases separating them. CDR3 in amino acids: CASSHGGGEQFF. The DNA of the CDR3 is TGTGCCAGCAGCCATGGTGGGGGTGAGCAGTTCTTC.